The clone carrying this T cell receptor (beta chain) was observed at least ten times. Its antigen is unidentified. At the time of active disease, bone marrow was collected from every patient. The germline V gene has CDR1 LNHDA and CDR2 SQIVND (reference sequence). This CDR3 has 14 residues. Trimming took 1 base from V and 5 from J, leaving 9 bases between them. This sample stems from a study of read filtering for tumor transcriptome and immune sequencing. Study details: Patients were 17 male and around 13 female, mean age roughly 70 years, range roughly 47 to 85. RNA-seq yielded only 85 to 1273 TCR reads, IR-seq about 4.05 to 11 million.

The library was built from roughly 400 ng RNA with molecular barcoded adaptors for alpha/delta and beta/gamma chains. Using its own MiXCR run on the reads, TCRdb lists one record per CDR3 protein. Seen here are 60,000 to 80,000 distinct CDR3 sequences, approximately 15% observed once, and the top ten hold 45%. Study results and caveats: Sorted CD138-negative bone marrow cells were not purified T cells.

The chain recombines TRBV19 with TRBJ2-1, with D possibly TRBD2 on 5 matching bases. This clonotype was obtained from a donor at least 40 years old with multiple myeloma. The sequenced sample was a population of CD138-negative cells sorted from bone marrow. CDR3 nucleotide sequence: TGTGCCAGTAGTATAGGGCGAGGGAACAATGAGCAGTTCTTC. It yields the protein CASSIGRGNNEQFF.